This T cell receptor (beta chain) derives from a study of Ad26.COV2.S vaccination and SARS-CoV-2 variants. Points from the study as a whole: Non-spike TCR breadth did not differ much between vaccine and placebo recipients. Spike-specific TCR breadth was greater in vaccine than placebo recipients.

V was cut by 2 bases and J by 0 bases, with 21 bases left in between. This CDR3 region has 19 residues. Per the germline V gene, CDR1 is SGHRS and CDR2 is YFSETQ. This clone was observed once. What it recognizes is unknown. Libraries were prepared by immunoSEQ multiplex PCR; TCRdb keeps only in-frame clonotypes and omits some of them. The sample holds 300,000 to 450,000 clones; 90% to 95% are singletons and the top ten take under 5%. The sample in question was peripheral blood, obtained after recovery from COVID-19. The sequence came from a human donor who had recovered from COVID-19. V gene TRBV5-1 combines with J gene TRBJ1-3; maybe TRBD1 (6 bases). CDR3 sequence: CASSLMTSGVGSSGNTIYF. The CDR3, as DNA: TGCGCCAGCAGCTTAATGACCTCAGGGGTGGGTAGCTCTGGAAACACCATATATTTT.